The source of this TCR beta chain is a study of PD-L1 blockade in urothelial cancer. The CDR3 is 18 amino acids. After removal of 1 base from V and 4 bases from J, the junction contained 6 bases not matched to a gene. Germline assignment: CDR1 LGHNA and CDR2 YSLEER. Assay used: immunoSEQ multiplex PCR; TCRdb lists only in-frame clones, some missing. There are fewer than 45,000 clones in the sample; over 75% occur only once, and roughly 3.6% lies in the top ten. The chain links TRBV4-3 to TRBJ2-2; 13 nucleotides match TRBD2. This clonotype originated in a man aged 70 or older with urothelial cancer. The sequencing used PBMCs, collected around atezolizumab (anti-PD-L1) treatment. The CDR3 here is CASSQGTGTSGITGELFF. For the CDR3, the DNA is TGCGCCAGCAGCCAAGGTACCGGGACTAGCGGGATCACCGGGGAGCTGTTTTTT.